A selection of T cell receptor beta chains follows, all from one sample in a study of shared clonotypes between healthy human individuals. Generated by immunoSEQ multiplex PCR, the TCRdb table keeps only in-frame clones and is missing some. This table has approximately 1,500,000 clones, 95% to 99% appearing once. What was sequenced was naive CD4+ T cells sorted from blood. Every receptor here comes from a man between 25 and 39 years old in good health. Each CDR3 is given with its conserved first and last residue. The D gene is left open where the match is weak. Clone size is stated in some rows and not others, as once, few, many or a class when expanded.

J gene: TRBJ2-7
clone size: NA
D gene: NA
V gene: TRBV21-1
CDR3 protein: CASSTQFKHEQYF
CDR3 DNA: TGTGCCAGCAGCACCCAGTTCAAGCACGAGCAGTACTTC

J gene: TRBJ2-7
clone size: NA
D gene: TRBD1
V gene: TRBV5-4
CDR3 protein: CASSYPGQGFEQYF
CDR3 DNA: TGTGCCAGCAGCTATCCGGGACAGGGGTTCGAGCAGTACTTC

J gene: TRBJ2-5
clone size: NA
D gene: TRBD1
V gene: TRBV11-2
CDR3 protein: CASSLGTGDVRETQYF
CDR3 DNA: TGTGCCAGCAGCTTAGGAACAGGGGATGTTCGTGAGACCCAGTACTTC

J gene: TRBJ2-1
clone size: NA
D gene: NA
V gene: TRBV6-4
CDR3 protein: CASSVNRDNEQFF
CDR3 DNA: TGTGCCAGCAGTGTCAACAGAGACAATGAGCAGTTCTTC

J gene: TRBJ1-5
clone size: NA
D gene: NA
V gene: TRBV10-1
CDR3 protein: CASSESGIDQPQHF
CDR3 DNA: TGCGCCAGCAGTGAATCAGGAATCGATCAGCCCCAGCATTTT

J gene: TRBJ2-1
clone size: NA
D gene: TRBD1
V gene: TRBV18
CDR3 protein: CASSPGRQGSSYNEQFF
CDR3 DNA: TGTGCCAGCTCACCCGGCCGACAGGGGAGCTCCTACAATGAGCAGTTCTTC

J gene: TRBJ2-2
clone size: NA
D gene: NA
V gene: TRBV20-1
CDR3 protein: CSAKRVGELFF
CDR3 DNA: TGCAGTGCCAAACGGGTCGGGGAGCTGTTTTTT

J gene: TRBJ2-2
clone size: NA
D gene: TRBD1
V gene: TRBV10-3
CDR3 protein: CAISTGTGGQTGELFF
CDR3 DNA: TGTGCCATCAGCACCGGGACAGGGGGCCAAACCGGGGAGCTGTTTTTT

J gene: TRBJ1-2
clone size: once
D gene: NA
V gene: TRBV10-3
CDR3 protein: CAISPGRIDYGYTF
CDR3 DNA: TGTGCCATCAGCCCGGGACGGATAGACTATGGCTACACCTTC

J gene: TRBJ2-3
clone size: once
D gene: TRBD2
V gene: TRBV9
CDR3 protein: CASSGPRWLAGVSTDTQYF
CDR3 DNA: TGTGCCAGCAGCGGCCCGAGATGGCTAGCGGGAGTTAGCACAGATACGCAGTATTTT

J gene: TRBJ2-7
clone size: NA
D gene: NA
V gene: TRBV28
CDR3 protein: CASSLEANYEQYF
CDR3 DNA: TGTGCCAGCAGTTTAGAAGCAAACTACGAGCAGTACTTC

J gene: TRBJ2-7
clone size: NA
D gene: TRBD1
V gene: TRBV29-1
CDR3 protein: CSVEDRQGVHEQYF
CDR3 DNA: TGCAGCGTTGAAGACAGACAGGGAGTCCACGAGCAGTACTTC

J gene: TRBJ2-5
clone size: NA
D gene: TRBD2
V gene: TRBV5-4
CDR3 protein: CASSFGGVTQETQYF
CDR3 DNA: TGTGCCAGCAGCTTCGGGGGGGTGACCCAAGAGACCCAGTACTTC

J gene: TRBJ1-2
clone size: NA
D gene: NA
V gene: TRBV28
CDR3 protein: CASSLEEHGYTF
CDR3 DNA: TGTGCCAGCAGTTTGGAGGAACATGGCTACACCTTC

J gene: TRBJ2-7
clone size: NA
D gene: NA
V gene: TRBV27
CDR3 protein: CASRSGYEQYF
CDR3 DNA: TGTGCCAGCAGGAGCGGCTACGAGCAGTACTTC

J gene: TRBJ1-4
clone size: once
D gene: NA
V gene: TRBV18
CDR3 protein: CASSPKGSEKLFF
CDR3 DNA: TGTGCCAGCTCACCGAAGGGGTCAGAAAAACTGTTTTTT

J gene: TRBJ1-1
clone size: NA
D gene: NA
V gene: TRBV5-1
CDR3 protein: CASSSLGRGNTEAFF
CDR3 DNA: TGCGCCAGCAGCTCCCTGGGTCGGGGAAACACTGAAGCTTTCTTT

J gene: TRBJ2-7
clone size: once
D gene: TRBD1
V gene: TRBV5-5
CDR3 protein: CASSLGRQGHDEQYF
CDR3 DNA: TGTGCCAGCAGCTTGGGTAGACAGGGTCACGACGAGCAGTACTTC

J gene: TRBJ1-3
clone size: NA
D gene: NA
V gene: TRBV7-9
CDR3 protein: CASSLRGSGNTIYF
CDR3 DNA: TGTGCCAGCAGCTTGAGGGGCAGCGGAAACACCATATATTTT

J gene: TRBJ1-5
clone size: NA
D gene: NA
V gene: TRBV2
CDR3 protein: CASNTKQGMGNQPQHF
CDR3 DNA: TGTGCCAGCAATACTAAACAGGGAATGGGCAATCAGCCCCAGCATTTT

J gene: TRBJ2-5
clone size: NA
D gene: NA
V gene: TRBV18
CDR3 protein: CASSPRSQETQYF
CDR3 DNA: TGTGCCAGCTCACCACGTAGCCAAGAGACCCAGTACTTC

J gene: TRBJ2-3
clone size: NA
D gene: TRBD2
V gene: TRBV14
CDR3 protein: CASSQLRLAGHQLNTQYF
CDR3 DNA: TGTGCCAGCAGCCAACTGAGACTAGCGGGGCACCAATTGAATACGCAGTATTTT

J gene: TRBJ2-1
clone size: NA
D gene: TRBD2
V gene: TRBV5-1
CDR3 protein: CASSPGLEVNEQFF
CDR3 DNA: TGCGCCAGCAGCCCCGGACTAGAAGTCAATGAGCAGTTCTTC

J gene: TRBJ2-7
clone size: NA
D gene: TRBD2
V gene: TRBV27
CDR3 protein: CASSSPSGYEQYF
CDR3 DNA: TGTGCCAGCAGTTCCCCTAGCGGCTACGAGCAGTACTTC

J gene: TRBJ1-5
clone size: NA
D gene: TRBD1
V gene: TRBV30
CDR3 protein: CAWSRGTGGNQPQHF
CDR3 DNA: TGTGCCTGGAGCAGGGGGACAGGGGGCAATCAGCCCCAGCATTTT

J gene: TRBJ2-3
clone size: NA
D gene: TRBD2
V gene: TRBV10-3
CDR3 protein: CAISPIAGGADTQYF
CDR3 DNA: TGTGCCATCAGCCCTATAGCGGGGGGCGCAGATACGCAGTATTTT

J gene: TRBJ1-5
clone size: NA
D gene: TRBD1
V gene: TRBV28
CDR3 protein: CASNRQGGDQPQHF
CDR3 DNA: TGTGCCAGCAACAGACAGGGGGGGGATCAGCCCCAGCATTTT

J gene: TRBJ2-3
clone size: NA
D gene: TRBD2
V gene: TRBV27
CDR3 protein: CASSPLAGGVADTQYF
CDR3 DNA: TGTGCCAGCAGTCCACTAGCGGGAGGGGTGGCAGATACGCAGTATTTT

J gene: TRBJ2-3
clone size: NA
D gene: NA
V gene: TRBV5-1
CDR3 protein: CASSQEFGGTDTQYF
CDR3 DNA: TGCGCCAGCAGCCAAGAATTTGGGGGCACAGATACGCAGTATTTT

J gene: TRBJ2-2
clone size: NA
D gene: NA
V gene: TRBV15
CDR3 protein: CATSRDGNSPIGELFF
CDR3 DNA: TGTGCCACCAGCAGAGATGGGAATAGTCCCATCGGGGAGCTGTTTTTT

J gene: TRBJ2-7
clone size: NA
D gene: NA
V gene: TRBV5-1
CDR3 protein: CASNMAGILNEQYF
CDR3 DNA: TGCGCCAGCAACATGGCAGGGATATTGAACGAGCAGTACTTC

J gene: TRBJ1-2
clone size: NA
D gene: NA
V gene: TRBV6-1
CDR3 protein: CASSEVSSGGYTF
CDR3 DNA: TGTGCCAGCAGTGAAGTCAGCTCGGGTGGCTACACCTTC

J gene: TRBJ1-1
clone size: NA
D gene: NA
V gene: TRBV30
CDR3 protein: CARTRQTNTEAFF
CDR3 DNA: TGTGCCCGTACGAGACAGACGAACACTGAAGCTTTCTTT

J gene: TRBJ1-5
clone size: NA
D gene: NA
V gene: TRBV6-8
CDR3 protein: CASSSPGLPNQPQHF
CDR3 DNA: TGTGCCAGCAGTTCTCCGGGACTGCCTAATCAGCCCCAGCATTTT

J gene: TRBJ2-7
clone size: NA
D gene: NA
V gene: TRBV5-4
CDR3 protein: CASSLSGARFNEQYF
CDR3 DNA: TGTGCCAGCAGCTTATCAGGCGCAAGATTTAACGAGCAGTACTTC

J gene: TRBJ2-3
clone size: NA
D gene: NA
V gene: TRBV19
CDR3 protein: CASTKTPLGRPDTQYF
CDR3 DNA: TGTGCCAGTACCAAAACCCCTCTGGGGAGGCCAGATACGCAGTATTTT

J gene: TRBJ1-1
clone size: NA
D gene: NA
V gene: TRBV9
CDR3 protein: CASSVDPRGRGGSEAFF
CDR3 DNA: TGTGCCAGCAGCGTAGACCCCAGGGGCAGGGGTGGAAGTGAAGCTTTCTTT

J gene: TRBJ2-1
clone size: NA
D gene: TRBD1
V gene: TRBV5-1
CDR3 protein: CASSRTGGAYNEQFF
CDR3 DNA: TGCGCCAGCAGCCGGACAGGGGGTGCCTACAATGAGCAGTTCTTC

J gene: TRBJ1-1
clone size: NA
D gene: NA
V gene: TRBV5-1
CDR3 protein: CASSLESKGSAFF
CDR3 DNA: TGCGCCAGCAGCTTGGAGTCGAAGGGATCAGCTTTCTTT

J gene: TRBJ1-5
clone size: NA
D gene: NA
V gene: TRBV4-3
CDR3 protein: CASSTKWTGNQPQHF
CDR3 DNA: TGCGCCAGCAGCACCAAATGGACAGGCAATCAGCCCCAGCATTTT

J gene: TRBJ1-1
clone size: NA
D gene: NA
V gene: TRBV28
CDR3 protein: CASSIPGGAFF
CDR3 DNA: TGTGCCAGCAGTATCCCCGGTGGAGCTTTCTTT